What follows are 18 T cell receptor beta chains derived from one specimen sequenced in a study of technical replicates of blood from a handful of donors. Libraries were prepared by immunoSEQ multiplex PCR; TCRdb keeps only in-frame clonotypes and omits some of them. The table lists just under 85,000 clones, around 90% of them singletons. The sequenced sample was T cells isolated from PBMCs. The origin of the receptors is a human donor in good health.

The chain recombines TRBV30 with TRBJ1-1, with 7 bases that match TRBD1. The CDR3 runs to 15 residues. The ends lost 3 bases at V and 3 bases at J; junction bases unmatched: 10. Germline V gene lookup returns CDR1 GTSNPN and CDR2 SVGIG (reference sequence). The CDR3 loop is CAWRGDRITDTEAFF. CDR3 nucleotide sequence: TGTGCCTGGAGAGGGGACAGAATAACGGACACTGAAGCTTTCTTT.

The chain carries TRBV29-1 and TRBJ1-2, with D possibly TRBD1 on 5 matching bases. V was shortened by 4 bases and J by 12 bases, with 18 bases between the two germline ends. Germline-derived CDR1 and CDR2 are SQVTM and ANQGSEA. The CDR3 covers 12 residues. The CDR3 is CSVVRAVGKDTF. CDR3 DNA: TGCAGCGTTGTCAGGGCGGTTGGGAAGGACACCTTC.

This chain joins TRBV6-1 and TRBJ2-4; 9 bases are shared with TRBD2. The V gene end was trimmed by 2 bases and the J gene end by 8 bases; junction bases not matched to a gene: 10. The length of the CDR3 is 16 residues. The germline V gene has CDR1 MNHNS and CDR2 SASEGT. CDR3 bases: TGTGCCAGCAGTGAACTGGGCGGGGGGGCAGTCGACATTCAGTACTTC. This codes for CASSELGGGAVDIQYF.

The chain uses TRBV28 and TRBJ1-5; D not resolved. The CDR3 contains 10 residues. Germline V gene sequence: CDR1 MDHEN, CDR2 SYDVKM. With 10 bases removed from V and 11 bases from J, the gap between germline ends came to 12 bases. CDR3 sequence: CATSRYSQHF. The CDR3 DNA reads TGTGCCACTTCGCGGTATTCCCAGCATTTT.

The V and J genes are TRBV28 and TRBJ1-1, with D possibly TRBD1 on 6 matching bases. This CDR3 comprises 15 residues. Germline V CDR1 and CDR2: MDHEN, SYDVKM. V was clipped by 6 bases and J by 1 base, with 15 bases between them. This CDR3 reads CASSGTLGSNTEAFF. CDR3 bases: TGTGCCAGCAGCGGGACACTAGGATCGAACACTGAAGCTTTCTTT.

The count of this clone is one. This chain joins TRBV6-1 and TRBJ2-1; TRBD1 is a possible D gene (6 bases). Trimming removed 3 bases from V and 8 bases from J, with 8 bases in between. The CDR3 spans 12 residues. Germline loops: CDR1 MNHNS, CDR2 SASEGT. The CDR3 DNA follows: TGTGCCAGCAGTGACAGGGGTCATGAGCAGTTCTTC. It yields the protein CASSDRGHEQFF.

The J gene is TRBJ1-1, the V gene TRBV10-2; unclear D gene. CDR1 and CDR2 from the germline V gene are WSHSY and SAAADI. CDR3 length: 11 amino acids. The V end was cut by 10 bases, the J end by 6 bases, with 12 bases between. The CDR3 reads CATEWGAEAFF. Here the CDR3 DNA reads TGCGCCACGGAGTGGGGAGCTGAAGCTTTCTTT.

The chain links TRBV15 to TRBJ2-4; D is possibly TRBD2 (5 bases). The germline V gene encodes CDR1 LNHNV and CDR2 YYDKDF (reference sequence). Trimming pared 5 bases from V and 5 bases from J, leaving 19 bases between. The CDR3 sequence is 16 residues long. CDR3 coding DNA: TGTGCCACCAGCCCTAACGAGAGGGCCTCTCAAAACATTCAGTACTTC. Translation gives CATSPNERASQNIQYF. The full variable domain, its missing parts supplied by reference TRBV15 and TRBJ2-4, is DAMVIQNPRYQVTQFGKPVTLSCSQTLNHNVMYWYQQKSSQAPKLLFHYYDKDFNNEADTPDNFQSRRPNTSFCFLDIRSPGLGDTAMYLCATSPNERASQNIQYFGAGTRLSVL.

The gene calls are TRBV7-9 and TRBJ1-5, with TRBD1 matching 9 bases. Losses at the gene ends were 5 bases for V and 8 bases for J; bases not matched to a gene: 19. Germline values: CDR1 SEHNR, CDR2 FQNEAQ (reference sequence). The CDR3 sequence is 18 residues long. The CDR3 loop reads CASSPGRSGTGFEEPQHF. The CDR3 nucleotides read TGTGCCAGCAGCCCCGGCCGTTCCGGGACAGGGTTCGAAGAGCCCCAGCATTTT. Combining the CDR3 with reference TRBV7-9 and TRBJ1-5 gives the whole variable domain DTGVSQNPRHKITKRGQNVTFRCDPISEHNRLYWYRQTLGQGPEFLTYFQNEAQLEKSRLLSDRFSAERPKGSFSTLEIQRTEQGDSAMYLCASSPGRSGTGFEEPQHFGDGTRLSIL.

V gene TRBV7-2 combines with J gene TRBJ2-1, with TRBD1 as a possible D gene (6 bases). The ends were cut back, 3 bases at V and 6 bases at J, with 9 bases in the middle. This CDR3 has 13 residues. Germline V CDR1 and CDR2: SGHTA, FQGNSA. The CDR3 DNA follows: TGTGCCAGCAGCTTCAACAGGGCCAATGAGCAGTTCTTC. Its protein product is CASSFNRANEQFF.

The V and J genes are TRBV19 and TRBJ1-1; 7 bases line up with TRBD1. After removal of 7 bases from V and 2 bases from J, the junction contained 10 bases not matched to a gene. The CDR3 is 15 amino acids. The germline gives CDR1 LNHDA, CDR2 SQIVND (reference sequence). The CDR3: CASKEDRLFNTEAFF. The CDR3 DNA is TGTGCCAGTAAAGAGGACAGGCTATTTAACACTGAAGCTTTCTTT. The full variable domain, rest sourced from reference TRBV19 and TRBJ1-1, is DGGITQSPKYLFRKEGQNVTLSCEQNLNHDAMYWYRQDPGQGLRLIYYSQIVNDFQKGDIAEGYSVSREKKESFPLTVTSAQKNPTAFYLCASKEDRLFNTEAFFGQGTRLTVV.

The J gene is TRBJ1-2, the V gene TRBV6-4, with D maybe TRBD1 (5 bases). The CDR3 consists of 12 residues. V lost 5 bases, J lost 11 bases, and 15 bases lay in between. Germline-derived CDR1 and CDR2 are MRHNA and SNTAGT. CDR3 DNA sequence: TGTGCCAGCAGTCACCAGGGTATGGGGTACACCTTC. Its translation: CASSHQGMGYTF.

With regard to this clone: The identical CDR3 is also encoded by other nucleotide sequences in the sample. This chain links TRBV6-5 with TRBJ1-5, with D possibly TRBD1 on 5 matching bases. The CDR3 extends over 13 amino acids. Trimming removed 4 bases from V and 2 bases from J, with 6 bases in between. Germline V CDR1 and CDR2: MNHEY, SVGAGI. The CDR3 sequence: CASSWGGNQPQHF. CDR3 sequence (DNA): TGTGCCAGCAGTTGGGGGGGCAATCAGCCCCAGCATTTT.

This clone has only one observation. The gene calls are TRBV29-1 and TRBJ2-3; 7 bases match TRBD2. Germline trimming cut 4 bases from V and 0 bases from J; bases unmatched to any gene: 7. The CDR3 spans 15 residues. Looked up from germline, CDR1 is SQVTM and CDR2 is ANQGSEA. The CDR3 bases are TGCAGCGTTGTTAACGCGGGAGCTAGCACAGATACGCAGTATTTT. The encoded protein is CSVVNAGASTDTQYF.

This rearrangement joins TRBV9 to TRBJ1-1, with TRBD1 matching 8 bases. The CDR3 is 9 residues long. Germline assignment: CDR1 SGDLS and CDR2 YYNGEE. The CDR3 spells CASRDRAFF. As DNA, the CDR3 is TGTGCATCACGGGACAGGGCTTTCTTT.

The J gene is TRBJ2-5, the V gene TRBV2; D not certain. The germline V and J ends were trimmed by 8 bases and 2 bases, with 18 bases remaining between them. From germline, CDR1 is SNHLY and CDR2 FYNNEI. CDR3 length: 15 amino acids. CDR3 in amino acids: CASVTSRHTQETQYF. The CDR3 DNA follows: TGTGCCAGCGTTACCTCGCGACATACTCAAGAGACCCAGTACTTC.

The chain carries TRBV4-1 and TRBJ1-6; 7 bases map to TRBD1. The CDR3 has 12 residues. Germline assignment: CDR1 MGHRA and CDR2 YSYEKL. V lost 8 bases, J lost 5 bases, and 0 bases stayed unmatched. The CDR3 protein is CASGTDNSPLHF. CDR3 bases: TGCGCCAGCGGGACAGATAATTCACCCCTCCACTTT.

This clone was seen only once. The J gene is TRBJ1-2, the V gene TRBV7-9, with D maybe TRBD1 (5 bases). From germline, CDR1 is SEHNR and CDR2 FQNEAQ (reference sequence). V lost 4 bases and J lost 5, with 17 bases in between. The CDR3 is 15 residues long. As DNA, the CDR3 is TGTGCCAGCAGCTCCGGACAAATGCAAGGGTATGGCTACACCTTC. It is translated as CASSSGQMQGYGYTF.